These 30 T cell receptor beta chains came from one sample sequenced in a study of PD-1 blockade in classical Hodgkin lymphoma. No patient escaped relapse after autologous stem cell transplantation, and brentuximab vedotin exposure varied. This table comes from immunoSEQ multiplex PCR, and its TCRdb copy is limited to in-frame clones, with some not included. This table has approximately 99,000 clones, 70% to 90% appearing once. Sequencing was performed on peripheral blood mononuclear cells (PBMCs), taken before the second cycle of nivolumab. Every receptor here comes from a human donor with classical Hodgkin lymphoma.

The chain recombines TRBV30 with TRBJ1-2; no definite D call. There are 13 residues in the CDR3. Germline-derived CDR1 and CDR2 are GTSNPN and SVGIG (reference sequence). Trimming removed 2 bases from V and 0 bases from J, with 7 bases in between. The CDR3 bases are TGTGCCTGGAGTCGAGAGGCTAACTATGGCTACACCTTC. This codes for CAWSREANYGYTF.

For the CDR3, the DNA is TGCGCCAGCAGGGTTACAGGGGACACTGAAGCTTTCTTT. This encodes CASRVTGDTEAFF. The chain combines TRBV5-1 with TRBJ1-1; 7 bases fit TRBD1. After removal of 5 bases from V and 3 bases from J, the junction contained 4 bases not matched to a gene. There are 13 residues in the CDR3. Germline V lookup: CDR1 SGHRS, CDR2 YFSETQ.

The chain is built from TRBV2 and TRBJ2-1; 7 bases line up with TRBD2. The CDR3 has 10 residues. Per germline, CDR1 SNHLY and CDR2 FYNNEI. The CDR3 region is CAGGVNEQFF. The CDR3 nucleotides are TGTGCGGGAGGGGTCAATGAGCAGTTCTTC.

The CDR3 sequence: CASSESHLEAFF. In nucleotides, the CDR3 is TGCGCCAGCAGTGAGTCGCACTTGGAAGCTTTCTTT. The rearrangement joins TRBV10-1 to TRBJ1-1; no definite D call. Trimming stripped 0 bases from V and 8 bases from J, with 7 bases between. CDR1 is WNHNN and CDR2 is SYGVQD in the germline V gene (reference sequence). The CDR3 covers 12 residues.

The V gene is TRBV6-4, the J gene TRBJ1-5; a weak D match, TRBD1 (5 bases). The germline V and J ends were trimmed by 6 bases and 6 bases, with 15 bases remaining between them. The germline gives CDR1 MRHNA, CDR2 SNTAGT. CDR3 length: 14 amino acids. CDR3 region: CASRRGSQSQPQHF. CDR3 DNA: TGTGCCAGCAGGAGGGGTAGTCAAAGTCAGCCCCAGCATTTT.

This chain connects TRBV7-2 to TRBJ2-3; 7 bases line up with TRBD2. The CDR3 has 15 residues. The germline V gene has CDR1 SGHTA and CDR2 FQGNSA. After removal of 0 bases from V and 1 base from J, the junction contained 1 base not matched to a gene. CDR3 residues: CASSLALAGTDTQYF. The CDR3 region has the DNA TGTGCCAGCAGCTTAGCGCTAGCGGGCACAGATACGCAGTATTTT.

This sequence joins TRBV6-5 and TRBJ2-5, with D tentatively TRBD1 or TRBD2 (6 bases each). Germline-derived CDR1 and CDR2 are MNHEY and SVGAGI. The V end was cut by 2 bases, the J end by 4 bases, with 8 bases between. This CDR3 is 13 amino acids long. CDR3 residues: CASSYGGPETQYF. CDR3 nucleotides: TGTGCCAGCAGTTACGGGGGGCCAGAGACCCAGTACTTC.

The chain is built from TRBV29-1 and TRBJ2-2, with 7 bases that match TRBD1. From germline, CDR1 is SQVTM and CDR2 ANQGSEA. CDR3 length equals 13 residues. The junction had 8 bases not matched to a gene; V was cut back by 7 bases and J by 6 bases. CDR3 protein: CSGFTQGSGELFF. The CDR3 bases are TGCAGCGGGTTTACACAGGGGTCCGGGGAGCTGTTTTTT.

The chain combines TRBV6-1 with TRBJ2-7; weak D call: TRBD2 (6 bases). V shed 5 bases and J shed 7 bases, with 15 bases lying between them. Germline V CDR1 and CDR2: MNHNS, SASEGT. The CDR3 consists of 13 residues. The CDR3 region has the DNA TGTGCCAGCAGTCCAAAAGGAGGGAGGGAGCAGTACTTC. It encodes CASSPKGGREQYF.

The table lists this clone with a few counts. The V and J genes are TRBV6-6 and TRBJ2-7; 8 nucleotides line up with TRBD1. Germline values: CDR1 MNHNY, CDR2 SVGAGI (reference sequence). CDR3 size: 16 residues. After removal of 3 bases from V and 0 bases from J, the junction contained 7 bases not matched to a gene. The CDR3 nucleotides are TGTGCCAGCAGTTATTATTACAGGGGGAGCTCCTACGAGCAGTACTTC. This codes for CASSYYYRGSSYEQYF.

This rearrangement joins TRBV7-6 to TRBJ2-5, with unresolved D. The germline gives CDR1 SGHVS, CDR2 FNYEAQ. The CDR3 extends over 13 amino acids. The V end lost 1 base, the J end lost 5 bases, and 8 bases lay between the germline ends. CDR3 in DNA: TGTGCCAGCAGCTTAGTAGAAGGCGAGACCCAGTACTTC. This sequence encodes CASSLVEGETQYF. Looking up the rest from reference TRBV7-6 and TRBJ2-5 gives the full variable domain: GAGVSQSPRYKVTKRGQDVALRCDPISGHVSLYWYRQALGQGPEFLTYFNYEAQQDKSGLPNDRFSAERPEGSISTLTIQRTEQRDSAMYRCASSLVEGETQYFGPGTRLLVL.

The chain combines TRBV15 with TRBJ2-5; D possibly matches TRBD1 or TRBD2 (5 bases each). Trimming left V 3 bases short and J 2 bases short, with 13 bases between. Germline values: CDR1 LNHNV, CDR2 YYDKDF (reference sequence). The CDR3 sequence is 15 residues long. The CDR3: CATSRVGGRQETQYF. The CDR3 DNA follows: TGTGCCACCAGCAGGGTTGGGGGACGGCAAGAGACCCAGTACTTC.

J is TRBJ2-1 and V is TRBV5-8; TRBD2 aligns across 14 bases. V gave up 4 bases and J gave up 8 bases; unmatched junction bases: 5. The CDR3 totals 15 residues. The germline CDR1 and CDR2 sequences are SGHTS and YDEGEE. CDR3 protein: CASSNGLAGGDEQFF. Here the CDR3 DNA reads TGTGCCAGCAGCAACGGACTAGCGGGAGGCGATGAGCAGTTCTTC.

The chain has TRBV6-5 and TRBJ1-2; weak D call: TRBD1 (5 bases). V dropped 6 bases and J dropped 1 base, with 15 bases sitting between them. There are 15 residues in the CDR3. CDR1 and CDR2 from the germline V gene are MNHEY and SVGAGI. Written as DNA, the CDR3 is TGTGCCAGCAGGGAGTATGACAGAAATAACTATGGCTACACCTTC. Its translation: CASREYDRNNYGYTF.

The chain joins TRBV18 to TRBJ2-5, with TRBD1 matching 10 bases. V lost 0 bases and J lost 1; bases outside the gene matches: 8. Germline loops: CDR1 KGHSH, CDR2 LQKENI. This CDR3 comprises 18 residues. In DNA, the CDR3 is TGTGCCAGCTCACCACCGGCGACAGGGGGCATGGGCCAAGAGACCCAGTACTTC. This sequence encodes CASSPPATGGMGQETQYF.

V gene TRBV5-5 combines with J gene TRBJ2-5; D tentatively reads TRBD1 or TRBD2 (5 bases each). The germline V gene has CDR1 SGHKS and CDR2 YYEKEE (reference sequence). The CDR3 has 12 residues. Trimming removed 5 bases from V and 9 bases from J, with 14 bases in between. The CDR3 protein is CASRGTRGAQYF. In DNA form, the CDR3 reads TGTGCCAGCAGGGGGACGAGAGGGGCCCAGTACTTC. Full variable domain (missing parts from reference TRBV5-5 and TRBJ2-5): DAGVTQSPTHLIKTRGQQVTLRCSPISGHKSVSWYQQVLGQGPQFIFQYYEKEERGRGNFPDRFSARQFPNYSSELNVNALLLGDSALYLCASRGTRGAQYFGPGTRLLVL.

This clone occurred once. The genes are TRBV4-2 and TRBJ2-2; perhaps TRBD2 as D (6 bases). This CDR3 region has 16 residues. CDR1 is LGHNA and CDR2 is YNFKEQ in the germline V gene. V lost 0 bases to trimming and J lost 3 bases, with 11 bases between them. The CDR3 DNA sequence: TGTGCCAGCAGCCAAGATAATGGAGGGCACACCGGGGAGCTGTTTTTT. It yields the protein CASSQDNGGHTGELFF.

The chain joins TRBV11-2 to TRBJ2-1, with D uncertain. The CDR3 has 15 amino acids. With 4 bases removed from V and 0 bases from J, the gap between germline ends came to 10 bases. CDR1 and CDR2 from the germline V gene are SGHAT and FQNNGV. The CDR3 DNA reads TGTGCCAGCAGCTCTGGCGGAACCTCCTACAATGAGCAGTTCTTC. This translates into CASSSGGTSYNEQFF.

This chain uses TRBV7-9 with TRBJ1-4; possible D gene TRBD1, 5 bases. The CDR3 is 16 residues long. Germline V gives CDR1 SEHNR, CDR2 FQNEAQ (reference sequence). The ends were cut back, 5 bases at V and 0 bases at J, with 13 bases in the middle. The CDR3 reads CASSLFPTATNEKLFF. In nucleotides, the CDR3 is TGTGCCAGCAGCCTATTCCCGACAGCAACTAATGAAAAACTGTTTTTT.

This clone was observed a handful of times. The chain joins TRBV28 to TRBJ2-2, with TRBD2 matching over 12 bases. The junction had 4 bases not matched to a gene; V was cut back by 8 bases and J by 3 bases. The CDR3 totals 15 residues. The V gene's germline CDR1 is MDHEN and CDR2 SYDVKM. For the CDR3, the DNA is TGTGCCAGCTCCGGACTAGCGGGGTACACCGGGGAGCTGTTTTTT. This gives the protein CASSGLAGYTGELFF.

V and J are TRBV7-8 and TRBJ2-7, with D possibly being TRBD1 or TRBD2 (6 bases each). This CDR3 has 16 residues. The germline gives CDR1 SGHVS, CDR2 FQNEAQ. Trimming pared 1 base from V and 0 bases from J, leaving 13 bases between. CDR3 DNA: TGTGCCAGCAGCTTAGGGGTCAGGGGAGGCTCCTACGAGCAGTACTTC. Its protein is CASSLGVRGGSYEQYF.

V usage is TRBV18 and J usage is TRBJ1-1, with D uncertain. V gave up 3 bases and J gave up 1 base, with 9 bases separating them. CDR3 length: 14 residues. Germline lookup yields CDR1 KGHSH and CDR2 LQKENI. CDR3 loop: CASSPDPGNTEAFF. The CDR3 nucleotides read TGTGCCAGCTCACCCGACCCAGGGAACACTGAAGCTTTCTTT.

The genes are TRBV5-6 and TRBJ1-1; 10 bases agree with TRBD1. The germline V gene has CDR1 SGHDT and CDR2 YYEEEE. The CDR3 is 16 amino acids. Trimming at V came to 0 bases and at J to 11 bases, leaving 13 bases not matched to a gene. The CDR3 loop is CASSLVVSTGGGRAFF. Written as DNA, the CDR3 is TGTGCCAGCAGCTTGGTCGTATCGACAGGGGGCGGAAGGGCTTTCTTT.

V usage is TRBV7-2 and J usage is TRBJ2-3; tentatively, D is TRBD1 or TRBD2 (6 bases each). Germline-derived CDR1 and CDR2 are SGHTA and FQGNSA. Trimming left V 4 bases short and J 2 bases short, with 10 bases between. This CDR3 spans 14 amino acids. The CDR3 sequence: CASSSGDFTDTQYF. For the CDR3, the DNA is TGTGCCAGCAGCTCAGGGGACTTCACAGATACGCAGTATTTT. The variable domain in full, completed from reference TRBV7-2 and TRBJ2-3, reads GAGVSQSPSNKVTEKGKDVELRCDPISGHTALYWYRQSLGQGLEFLIYFQGNSAPDKSGLPSDRFSAERTGGSVSTLTIQRTQQEDSAVYLCASSSGDFTDTQYFGPGTRLTVL.

CDR3 in DNA: TGTGCCAGCACCCCGACACAAGAGACCCAGTACTTC. Its translation: CASTPTQETQYF. The chain carries TRBV2 and TRBJ2-5; D is unresolved. This CDR3 has 12 residues. Germline CDR1 is SNHLY and CDR2 is FYNNEI. V lost 7 bases and J lost 2, with 8 bases in between.

In DNA, the CDR3 is TGTGCCAGCAGCCAGAACTATGGCTACACCTTC. Its protein is CASSQNYGYTF. The gene calls are TRBV14 and TRBJ1-2; the D is unclear. Trimming removed 3 bases at V and 2 bases at J, with 1 base between. Per germline, CDR1 SGHDN and CDR2 FVKESK. The CDR3 is 11 amino acids.

The chain links TRBV15 to TRBJ2-7, with no clear D. Germline CDR1 LNHNV, CDR2 YYDKDF (reference sequence). The V end was cut by 3 bases, the J end by 3 bases, with 12 bases between. The CDR3 consists of 14 residues. CDR3 protein: CATSREGVFYEQYF. CDR3 DNA: TGTGCCACCAGCAGGGAAGGCGTTTTCTACGAGCAGTACTTC.

J is TRBJ2-6 and V is TRBV7-8; D possibly corresponds to TRBD2 (7 bases). The CDR3 sequence is 21 residues long. Trimming stripped 4 bases from V and 0 bases from J, with 25 bases between. Per germline, CDR1 SGHVS and CDR2 FQNEAQ. The CDR3 region has the DNA TGTGCCAGCAGCTCCCGAATCCGGGGATCGCGGGGGCTCTCTGGGGCCAACGTCCTGACTTTC. Translation gives CASSSRIRGSRGLSGANVLTF.

The rearrangement uses TRBV11-2 and TRBJ2-7, with TRBD2 matching over 9 bases. V dropped 5 bases and J dropped 1; count of bases not matched to a gene: 9. The CDR3 contains 16 residues. In germline, CDR1 is SGHAT, CDR2 FQNNGV. The CDR3 bases are TGTGCCAGCAGCCCTGCGACTAGCGGATTTTCCTACGAGCAGTACTTC. Translation: CASSPATSGFSYEQYF.

This sequence joins TRBV5-1 and TRBJ2-7, with 11 bases matching TRBD2. Per the germline V gene, CDR1 is SGHRS and CDR2 is YFSETQ. The CDR3 has 13 amino acids. The V segment lost 4 bases and the J segment 6 bases; nucleotides outside the gene matches: 3. DNA for the CDR3: TGCGCCAGCAGCACTAGCGGGAGAGGCGAGCAGTACTTC. This codes for CASSTSGRGEQYF.